This T cell receptor beta chain appears in the sequencing data of a study of glioma-infiltrating T cells. TCR alpha and beta CDR3 regions were amplified from RNA using iRepertoire nested multiplex PCR. Input was about 85-450 ng of tissue mRNA or PBMC total RNA. TCRdb used MiXCR to reprocess the multiplex PCR reads, holding one entry per CDR3 protein. Found here are about 110,000 distinct CDR3 sequences, less than 30% of them singletons; the top ten hold roughly 30%. Germline V gene sequence: CDR1 DFQATT, CDR2 SNEGSKA (reference sequence). V shed 3 bases and J 5 bases; nucleotides not matched to a gene: 11. The CDR3 contains 15 residues. This clonotype was recorded many times. Its cognate antigen is unknown. Study findings and constraints: Gliomas, especially low-grade, showed above-expected tissue-blood divergence; non-neoplastic patients showed below.

The sequencing sample was made of glioma tissue, nonneoplastic brain tissue, or PBMCs (not recorded which). V gene TRBV20-1 combines with J gene TRBJ2-7; 9 bases are shared with TRBD2. The clonotype was recovered from a human donor with low-grade glioma or glioblastoma, undergoing nonglioma brain surgery, or in good health (not recorded which). CDR3 DNA sequence: TGCAGTGCTAGGAAGGCTAGCGGGATTAACCACGAGCAGTACTTC. It specifies CSARKASGINHEQYF.